This T cell receptor (beta chain) was captured in a study of blood T cell repertoires in COVID-19. At the level of the study: The United States, Italy and Spain provided the acute and convalescent COVID-19 samples. T cells, B-cell-depleted T cells, or PBMCs provided the cDNA or gDNA that served as material.

The CDR3 runs 15 residues. Germline V gene sequence: CDR1 SGHAT, CDR2 FQNNGV. V trimming: 8 bases; J trimming: 5 bases; junction bases outside the gene matches: 9. Authors' processing steps: Amplification of reference gene primers was used by the study to estimate nucleated cell counts. The assay was immunoSEQ multiplex PCR, and TCRdb's table has in-frame clones only and misses some. V, J and clone size are those of that table, while D and trimming were read from the DNA. The table includes roughly 500,000 clones, about 88% detected once. The Seattle patients joined while their infection was active and were tracked longitudinally afterward.

The genes are TRBV11-2 and TRBJ1-4, with TRBD1 identical over 9 bases. The clonotype originates from a man younger than 35 with COVID-19, enrolled during active disease. The sample consisted of peripheral blood. The CDR3 sequence is CASAPPGTGNEKLFF. In DNA, the CDR3 is TGTGCCAGCGCCCCCCCCGGGACAGGGAATGAAAAACTGTTTTTT.